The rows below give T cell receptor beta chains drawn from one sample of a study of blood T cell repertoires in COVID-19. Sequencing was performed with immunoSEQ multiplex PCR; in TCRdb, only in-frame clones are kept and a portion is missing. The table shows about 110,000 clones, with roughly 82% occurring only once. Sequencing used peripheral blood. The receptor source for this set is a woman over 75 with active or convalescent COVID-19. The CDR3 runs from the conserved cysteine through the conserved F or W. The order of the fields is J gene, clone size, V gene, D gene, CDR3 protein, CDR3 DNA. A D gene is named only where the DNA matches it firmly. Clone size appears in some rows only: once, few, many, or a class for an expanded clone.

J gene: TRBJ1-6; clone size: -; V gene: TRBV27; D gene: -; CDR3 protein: CASTLLGGVQNSPLHF; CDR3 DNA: TGTGCCAGCACCCTACTGGGGGGGGTCCAAAATTCACCCCTCCACTTT
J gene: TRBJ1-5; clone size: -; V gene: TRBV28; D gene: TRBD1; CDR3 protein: CASRIIDRGINQPQHF; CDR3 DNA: TGTGCCAGCAGGATAATTGACAGGGGAATCAATCAGCCCCAGCATTTT
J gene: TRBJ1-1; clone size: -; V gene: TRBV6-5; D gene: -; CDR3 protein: CASSFGTKAFF; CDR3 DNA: TGTGCCAGCAGCTTCGGGACAAAAGCTTTCTTT
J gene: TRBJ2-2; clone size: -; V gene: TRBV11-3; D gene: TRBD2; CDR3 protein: CASSFATSGRPPNTGELFF; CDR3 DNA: TGTGCCAGCAGCTTTGCGACTAGCGGGAGACCCCCGAACACCGGGGAGCTGTTTTTT
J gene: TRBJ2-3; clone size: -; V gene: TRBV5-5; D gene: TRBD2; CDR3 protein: CASSLVRLAGVDTQYF; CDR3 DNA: TGTGCCAGCAGCTTGGTACGTCTAGCGGGAGTGGATACGCAGTATTTT
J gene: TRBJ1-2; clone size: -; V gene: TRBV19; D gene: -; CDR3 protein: CASSPGHDFIYGYTF; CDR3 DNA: TGTGCCAGTAGTCCAGGACACGATTTCATCTATGGCTACACCTTC
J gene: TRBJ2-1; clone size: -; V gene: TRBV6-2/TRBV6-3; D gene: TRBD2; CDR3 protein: CASSYPDDRASGIGSYNEQFF; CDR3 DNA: TGTGCCAGCAGTTACCCCGACGACAGGGCTAGCGGGATTGGCTCCTACAATGAGCAGTTCTTC
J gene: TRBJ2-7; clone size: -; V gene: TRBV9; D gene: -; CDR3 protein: CASSVDGSGYEQYF; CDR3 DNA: TGTGCCAGCAGCGTAGACGGGAGCGGTTACGAGCAGTACTTC
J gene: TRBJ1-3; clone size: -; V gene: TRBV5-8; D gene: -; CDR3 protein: CASSFPGSGNTIYF; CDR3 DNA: TGTGCCAGCAGCTTCCCCGGGTCTGGAAACACCATATATTTT
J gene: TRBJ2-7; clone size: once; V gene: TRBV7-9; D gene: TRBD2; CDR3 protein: CASSDTPSGYSYEQYF; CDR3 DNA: TGTGCCAGCAGCGACACCCCTAGCGGTTACTCCTACGAGCAGTACTTC
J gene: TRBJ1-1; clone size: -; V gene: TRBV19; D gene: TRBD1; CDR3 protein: CASSRQGNTEAFF; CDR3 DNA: TGTGCCAGTAGTAGACAGGGGAACACTGAAGCTTTCTTT
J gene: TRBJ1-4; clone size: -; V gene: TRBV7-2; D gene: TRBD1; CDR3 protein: CASSWGTGWDEKLFF; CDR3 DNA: TGTGCCAGCAGCTGGGGGACAGGTTGGGATGAAAAACTGTTTTTT
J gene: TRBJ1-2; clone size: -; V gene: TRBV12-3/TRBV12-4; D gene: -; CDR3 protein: CASSLAASYGYTF; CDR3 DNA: TGTGCCAGCAGTTTAGCGGCCTCCTATGGCTACACCTTC
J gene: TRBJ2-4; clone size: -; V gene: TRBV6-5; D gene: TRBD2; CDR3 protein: CASRPLAGENIQYF; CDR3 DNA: TGTGCCAGCAGGCCACTAGCGGGGGAAAACATTCAGTACTTC
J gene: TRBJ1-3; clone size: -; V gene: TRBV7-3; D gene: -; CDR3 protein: CASSLARSGNTIYF; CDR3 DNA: TGTGCCAGCAGCCTAGCCCGCTCTGGAAACACCATATATTTT
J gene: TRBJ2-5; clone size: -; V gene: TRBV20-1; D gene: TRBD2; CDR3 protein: CSASSFGRAQGTQYF; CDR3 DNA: TGCAGTGCTAGTTCCTTCGGGAGGGCCCAGGGGACCCAGTACTTC
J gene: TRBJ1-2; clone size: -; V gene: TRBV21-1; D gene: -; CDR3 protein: CASSPPKNSRNYGYTF; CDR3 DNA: TGTGCCAGCAGCCCCCCCAAAAATTCGAGGAACTATGGCTACACCTTC
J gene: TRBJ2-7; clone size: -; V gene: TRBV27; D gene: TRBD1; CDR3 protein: CASSPRQGHEQYF; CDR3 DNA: TGTGCCAGCAGTCCCAGACAGGGCCACGAGCAGTACTTC
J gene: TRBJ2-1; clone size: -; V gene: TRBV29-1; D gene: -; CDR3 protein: CSVPPRGNEQFF; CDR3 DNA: TGCAGCGTACCCCCGCGTGGCAATGAGCAGTTCTTC
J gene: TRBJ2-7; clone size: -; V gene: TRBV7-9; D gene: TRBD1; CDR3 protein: CASSPGQGYEQYF; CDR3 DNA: TGTGCCAGCAGCCCCGGACAGGGCTACGAGCAGTACTTC
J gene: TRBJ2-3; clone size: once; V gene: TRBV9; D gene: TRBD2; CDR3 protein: CASSGLAGTGTDTQYF; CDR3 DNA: TGTGCCAGCAGCGGCCTAGCGGGTACAGGGACAGATACGCAGTATTTT
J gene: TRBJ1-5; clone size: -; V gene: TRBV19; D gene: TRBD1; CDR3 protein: CASSIVSQGAWGQPQHF; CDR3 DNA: TGTGCCAGTAGTATCGTCTCCCAGGGGGCTTGGGGGCAGCCCCAGCATTTT
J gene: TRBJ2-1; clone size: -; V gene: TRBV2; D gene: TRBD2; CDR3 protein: CASSEATRTSGSEFF; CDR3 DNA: TGTGCCAGCAGCGAAGCTACCCGGACTAGCGGGAGTGAGTTCTTC
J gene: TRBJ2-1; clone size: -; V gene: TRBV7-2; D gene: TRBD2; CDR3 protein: CASSLPTSGRGNEQFF; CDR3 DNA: TGTGCCAGCAGCTTACCTACTAGCGGGAGGGGCAATGAGCAGTTCTTC
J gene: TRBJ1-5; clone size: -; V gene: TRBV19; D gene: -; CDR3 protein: CASSKRQPDQPQHF; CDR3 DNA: TGTGCCAGTAGTAAAAGACAGCCCGATCAGCCCCAGCATTTT
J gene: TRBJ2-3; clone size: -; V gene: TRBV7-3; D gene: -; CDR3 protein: CASSLQGGSVTDTQYF; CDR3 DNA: TGTGCCAGCAGCTTACAGGGAGGATCGGTCACAGATACGCAGTATTTT